This TCR beta chain was retrieved from a study of shared clonotypes between healthy human individuals. CDR1 and CDR2 (germline): LNHDA, SQIVND (reference sequence). V lost 3 bases and J 5 bases, leaving 14 bases between the germline ends. The CDR3 length is 14 residues. Profiling relied on immunoSEQ multiplex PCR, and the TCRdb table lists in-frame clones only, not all of them. The sample lists 2 million to 2.5 million clones, over 90% seen once, with under 0.45% in the top ten. This sequence originates from a man aged 18 to 29 in good health. Some clones in this sample may be carry-over from other donors' samples. The chain is built from TRBV19 and TRBJ2-7; tentative D call: TRBD1 (5 bases). Sequencing was done on a sample of naive CD4+ T cells from PBMCs. Subset meaning: CD45RA+ positively selected. The CDR3 spells CASSIYRRSDEQYF. For the CDR3, the DNA is TGTGCCAGTAGTATCTACAGGCGATCGGACGAGCAGTACTTC.